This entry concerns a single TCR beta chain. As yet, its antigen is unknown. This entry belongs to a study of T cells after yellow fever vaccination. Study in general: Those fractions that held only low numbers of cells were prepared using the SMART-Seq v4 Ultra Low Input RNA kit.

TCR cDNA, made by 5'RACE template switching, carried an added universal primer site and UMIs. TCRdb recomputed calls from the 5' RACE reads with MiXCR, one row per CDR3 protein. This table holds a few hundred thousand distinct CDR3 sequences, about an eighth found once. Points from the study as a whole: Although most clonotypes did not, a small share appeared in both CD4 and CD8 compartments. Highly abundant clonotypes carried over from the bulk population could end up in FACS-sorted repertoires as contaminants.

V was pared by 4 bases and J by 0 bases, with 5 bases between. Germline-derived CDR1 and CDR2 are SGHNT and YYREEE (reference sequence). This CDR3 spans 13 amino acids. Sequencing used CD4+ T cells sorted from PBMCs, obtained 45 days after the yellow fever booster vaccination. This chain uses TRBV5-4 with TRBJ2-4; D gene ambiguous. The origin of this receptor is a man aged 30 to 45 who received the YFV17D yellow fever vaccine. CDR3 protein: CASSEVAKNIQYF. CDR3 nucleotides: TGTGCCAGCAGCGAGGTAGCCAAAAACATTCAGTACTTC. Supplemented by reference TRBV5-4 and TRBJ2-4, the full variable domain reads ETGVTQSPTHLIKTRGQQVTLRCSSQSGHNTVSWYQQALGQGPQFIFQYYREEENGRGNFPPRFSGLQFPNYSSELNVNALELDDSALYLCASSEVAKNIQYFGAGTRLSVL.